This entry lists 11 T cell receptor beta chains sequenced from one sample in a study of vaccination effects on CD4 cells after COVID-19 (dated by TCRdb to the early 2020s). In the ViraFEST assay, PBMC were stimulated with viral peptide pools, and antigen-specific CD4+ T cell clonotypes were then identified by expansion using TCR sequencing. After less than eleven days of culture, CD4+ T cells were isolated with the EasySep CD4+ T cell isolation kit. Convalescent patients had PCR-confirmed SARS-CoV-2 infection between March and December 2020, before Alpha, Beta and Delta variants emerged in the United States. Library generation was performed with the immunoSEQ multiplex PCR assay. TCRdb took over this immuneACCESS table, retaining in-frame rearrangements with V and J assigned. Such tables are incomplete; in checked studies, under half of the missing clones stem from an unresolved V gene, and the remainder is unexplained. The table for this sample lists under 70,000 clones; approximately 73% of them were counted only once. About 5.4% of the sample is in the top ten clones.

No antigens are known for them. Sample: CD4+ T cells from PBMCs cultured with HIV peptides, taken before COVID-19 vaccination. The label giving this sample's cell subset or site can be read as: HIV-1 Nef peptide pool negative control/reference culture. These receptors all stem from a human donor who had a prior SARS-CoV-2 infection.

The chain joins TRBV5-1 to TRBJ2-1; either TRBD1 or TRBD2 may supply D (6 bases each). This CDR3 is built from 15 residues. V lost 2 bases, J lost 0 bases, and 9 bases lay in between. Germline V gene data show CDR1 as SGHRS and CDR2 as YFSETQ. The CDR3 protein is CASSFEGGSYNEQFF. CDR3 nucleotide sequence: TGCGCCAGCAGCTTTGAGGGGGGCTCCTACAATGAGCAGTTCTTC.

This chain links TRBV12-3 or TRBV12-4 with TRBJ1-5, with D uncertain. CDR3 length equals 12 residues. The ends were cut back, 7 bases at V and 9 bases at J, with 13 bases in the middle. CDR3 residues: CASTLTGRPQHF. The DNA of the CDR3 is TGTGCCAGCACTCTGACTGGTCGGCCCCAGCATTTT.

The chain employs TRBV5-1 and TRBJ2-5; 12 nucleotides match TRBD2. CDR1 and CDR2 (germline): SGHRS, YFSETQ. This CDR3 spans 16 amino acids. Germline trimming cut 0 bases from V and 4 bases from J; bases unmatched to any gene: 4. CDR3 loop: CASSLAPLAGGETQYF. In nucleotides, the CDR3 is TGCGCCAGCAGCTTGGCCCCACTAGCGGGGGGAGAGACCCAGTACTTC.

The chain couples TRBV5-6 to TRBJ1-3; no firm D call. Trimming removed 2 bases at V and 0 bases at J, with 9 bases between. This CDR3 region has 15 residues. Germline CDR1 SGHDT, CDR2 YYEEEE. In DNA form, the CDR3 reads TGTGCCAGCAGCTTACTTACACCCTCTGGAAACACCATATATTTT. It codes for CASSLLTPSGNTIYF.

This chain joins TRBV6-5 and TRBJ2-7, with TRBD1 identical over 7 bases. Germline V gives CDR1 MNHEY, CDR2 SVGAGI. Trimming at V came to 0 bases and at J to 1 base, leaving 6 bases not matched to a gene. The CDR3 is made up of 16 amino acids. The CDR3 DNA reads TGTGCCAGCAGTTACTCTTACCGGGACAGATCCTACGAGCAGTACTTC. Its protein is CASSYSYRDRSYEQYF.

This clone showed up just a few times. The chain links TRBV15 to TRBJ2-7; 14 bases are a match to TRBD2. Germline V gives CDR1 LNHNV, CDR2 YYDKDF (reference sequence). Unmatched junction bases numbered 6, after V lost 2 bases and J lost 3 bases. The CDR3 has 17 amino acids. CDR3 in amino acids: CATSRSLGTSGSYEQYF. CDR3 nucleotide sequence: TGTGCCACCAGCAGATCGCTAGGGACTAGCGGGAGCTACGAGCAGTACTTC.

The chain carries TRBV10-3 and TRBJ2-5, with 8 positions matching TRBD1. The CDR3 loop spans 14 amino acids. Germline trimming cut 7 bases from V and 4 bases from J; bases unmatched to any gene: 8. The germline gives CDR1 ENHRY, CDR2 SYGVKD. CDR3 region: CAIKEQGGGETQYF. In DNA form, the CDR3 reads TGTGCCATCAAGGAACAGGGGGGCGGAGAGACCCAGTACTTC.

This clone has a single count. The chain joins TRBV6-2 or TRBV6-3 to TRBJ2-1, with 10 bases lining up with TRBD2. Germline V gene lookup returns CDR1 MNHEY and CDR2 SVGEGT. With V trimmed by 5 bases and J by 5 bases, 12 bases remained unmatched. The CDR3 extends over 17 amino acids. The CDR3 region has the DNA TGTGCCAGCAGTCAACCGGAAGCGGGAGGGCCGGACAATGAGCAGTTCTTC. It encodes CASSQPEAGGPDNEQFF.

This chain uses TRBV3-1 (or the pseudogene TRBV3-2) with TRBJ2-1; D unresolved. V lost 4 bases, J lost 10 bases, and 17 bases lay in between. The germline gives CDR1 LGHDT, CDR2 YNNKEL (reference sequence). The CDR3 has 14 residues. The CDR3 loop is CASSRDLVSAEQFF. The CDR3 nucleotides are TGTGCCAGCAGCCGAGACTTAGTCTCGGCGGAGCAGTTCTTC.

The rearrangement joins TRBV5-1 to TRBJ2-5, with TRBD1 matching 9 bases. The CDR3 sequence is 14 residues long. After removal of 5 bases from V and 3 bases from J, the junction contained 5 bases not matched to a gene. Germline V gives CDR1 SGHRS, CDR2 YFSETQ. The CDR3 bases are TGCGCCAGCAGTACAGGGGGCACGGAAGAGACCCAGTACTTC. Protein product: CASSTGGTEETQYF.

The sample holds a few counts of this clone. The rearrangement links TRBV4-2 to TRBJ1-4, with 10 bases matching TRBD1. This CDR3 is built from 14 residues. Per the germline V gene, CDR1 is LGHNA and CDR2 is YNFKEQ. Trimming cost V 4 bases and J 4 bases; bases outside gene matches: 0. Here the CDR3 DNA reads TGTGCCAGCAGCCGGGACAGGGGTAATGAAAAACTGTTTTTT. Translated, it gives CASSRDRGNEKLFF.